A selection of T cell receptor beta chains follows, all from one sample in a study of shared T cell receptors in the human thymus. Clones were sequenced by immunoSEQ multiplex PCR, and TCRdb holds only the in-frame ones, with some missing. Found here are hundreds of thousands of clones, roughly 90% of them singletons; the top ten hold 0.0095% to 0.012%. A further study also used this sample, focusing on human thymus T cells.

The sequencing input was thymocytes. These TCRs come from a boy under two years old with a congenital heart defect. The CDR3 runs from the conserved cysteine through the conserved F or W. A D gene is named only where the DNA matches it firmly. Clone size is stated in some rows and not others, as once, few, many or a class when expanded.

j_gene: TRBJ2-7
d_gene: .
v_gene: TRBV4-1
abundance: .
CDR3aa: CASSQRSSAVEQYF
CDR3nt: TGCGCCAGCAGCCAAAGGAGCTCAGCCGTCGAGCAGTACTTC

j_gene: TRBJ2-7
d_gene: .
v_gene: TRBV11-2
abundance: .
CDR3aa: CASSSDYNYEQYF
CDR3nt: TGTGCCAGCAGCTCGGACTACAATTACGAGCAGTACTTC

j_gene: TRBJ1-4
d_gene: .
v_gene: TRBV19
abundance: .
CDR3aa: CASGGNEKLFF
CDR3nt: TGTGCCAGTGGAGGAAATGAAAAACTGTTTTTT

j_gene: TRBJ1-1
d_gene: .
v_gene: TRBV28
abundance: .
CDR3aa: CASSPGMNTEAFF
CDR3nt: TGTGCCAGCTCCCCAGGGATGAACACTGAAGCTTTCTTT

j_gene: TRBJ1-1
d_gene: TRBD1
v_gene: TRBV7-6
abundance: .
CDR3aa: CASSLRDRGYTEAFF
CDR3nt: TGTGCCAGCAGCCTAAGGGACAGGGGATACACTGAAGCTTTCTTT

j_gene: TRBJ2-4
d_gene: TRBD2
v_gene: TRBV4-2
abundance: .
CDR3aa: CASSQDAGAGLAKNIQYF
CDR3nt: TGTGCCAGCAGCCAAGATGCGGGAGCAGGGCTAGCCAAAAACATTCAGTACTTC

j_gene: TRBJ1-5
d_gene: .
v_gene: TRBV19
abundance: .
CDR3aa: CATKFAQAYSNQPQHF
CDR3nt: TGTGCCACCAAATTTGCCCAGGCTTATAGCAATCAGCCCCAGCATTTT

j_gene: TRBJ2-7
d_gene: TRBD2
v_gene: TRBV27
abundance: .
CDR3aa: CASSPSGRGYEQYF
CDR3nt: TGTGCCAGCAGCCCTAGCGGGAGGGGCTACGAGCAGTACTTC

j_gene: TRBJ2-1
d_gene: TRBD2
v_gene: TRBV30
abundance: .
CDR3aa: CAWVLAGVGRQFF
CDR3nt: TGTGCCTGGGTACTAGCGGGAGTCGGCAGGCAGTTCTTC

j_gene: TRBJ1-4
d_gene: .
v_gene: TRBV27
abundance: .
CDR3aa: CASSFRGTTNEKLFF
CDR3nt: TGTGCCAGCAGTTTCCGGGGGACAACTAATGAAAAACTGTTTTTT

j_gene: TRBJ2-1
d_gene: TRBD2
v_gene: TRBV11-3
abundance: .
CDR3aa: CASSLENISGRGSNEQFF
CDR3nt: TGTGCCAGCAGCTTAGAAAACATTAGCGGGAGAGGGAGCAATGAGCAGTTCTTC

j_gene: TRBJ2-5
d_gene: TRBD2
v_gene: TRBV5-6
abundance: .
CDR3aa: CASQREGRVETQYF
CDR3nt: TGTGCCAGCCAGCGGGAGGGCCGAGTTGAGACCCAGTACTTC

j_gene: TRBJ1-2
d_gene: .
v_gene: TRBV19
abundance: few
CDR3aa: CASHGTRSSPYGYTF
CDR3nt: TGTGCCAGCCACGGGACAAGGTCCTCTCCTTATGGCTACACCTTC

j_gene: TRBJ2-5
d_gene: TRBD2
v_gene: TRBV5-5
abundance: .
CDR3aa: CASSLSGGRRETQYF
CDR3nt: TGTGCCAGCAGCTTAAGCGGGGGGAGGAGGGAGACCCAGTACTTC

j_gene: TRBJ1-2
d_gene: TRBD1
v_gene: TRBV5-4
abundance: .
CDR3aa: CASSLVGTGGENYGYTF
CDR3nt: TGTGCCAGCAGCTTGGTAGGGACAGGGGGTGAAAACTATGGCTACACCTTC

j_gene: TRBJ2-1
d_gene: TRBD2
v_gene: TRBV6-4
abundance: .
CDR3aa: CASSTTSGKANEQFF
CDR3nt: TGTGCCAGCAGTACAACTAGCGGGAAGGCCAATGAGCAGTTCTTC

j_gene: TRBJ1-2
d_gene: TRBD1
v_gene: TRBV9
abundance: .
CDR3aa: CASSVDRGQGDYGYTF
CDR3nt: TGTGCCAGCAGCGTAGATAGGGGACAGGGGGACTATGGCTACACCTTC

j_gene: TRBJ2-1
d_gene: .
v_gene: TRBV6-6
abundance: .
CDR3aa: CASRQTSDNEQFF
CDR3nt: TGTGCCAGCAGGCAAACTAGTGACAATGAGCAGTTCTTC

j_gene: TRBJ2-1
d_gene: TRBD2
v_gene: TRBV5-1
abundance: .
CDR3aa: CASSWPGLVSYNEQFF
CDR3nt: TGCGCCAGCAGCTGGCCGGGACTAGTTTCCTACAATGAGCAGTTCTTC

j_gene: TRBJ2-1
d_gene: TRBD2
v_gene: TRBV18
abundance: .
CDR3aa: CASSPPRRLGLAANEQFF
CDR3nt: TGTGCCAGCTCACCACCGCGACGGTTGGGACTAGCGGCCAATGAGCAGTTCTTC

j_gene: TRBJ2-1
d_gene: .
v_gene: TRBV5-1
abundance: once
CDR3aa: CASKHFHNEQFF
CDR3nt: TGCGCCAGCAAACATTTCCACAATGAGCAGTTCTTC

j_gene: TRBJ1-1
d_gene: .
v_gene: TRBV4-1
abundance: .
CDR3aa: CASPKSGGRWTEAFF
CDR3nt: TGCGCCAGCCCGAAGAGCGGGGGGAGATGGACTGAAGCTTTCTTT

j_gene: TRBJ1-6
d_gene: TRBD1
v_gene: TRBV19
abundance: .
CDR3aa: CASRRTGENSPLHF
CDR3nt: TGTGCCAGTAGACGGACAGGGGAAAATTCACCCCTCCACTTT

j_gene: TRBJ2-7
d_gene: TRBD2
v_gene: TRBV5-8
abundance: .
CDR3aa: CASSFSFGTSGLYEQYF
CDR3nt: TGTGCCAGCAGCTTCTCGTTCGGGACTAGCGGACTTTACGAGCAGTACTTC

j_gene: TRBJ2-1
d_gene: .
v_gene: TRBV6-6
abundance: .
CDR3aa: CASSPTRSPWDEQFF
CDR3nt: TGTGCCAGCAGTCCGACTCGGAGCCCCTGGGATGAGCAGTTCTTC

j_gene: TRBJ2-2
d_gene: TRBD2
v_gene: TRBV2
abundance: .
CDR3aa: CASSECGLAGGWTGELFF
CDR3nt: TGTGCCAGCAGTGAATGTGGGCTAGCGGGAGGTTGGACCGGGGAGCTGTTTTTT

j_gene: TRBJ2-7
d_gene: TRBD2
v_gene: TRBV18
abundance: .
CDR3aa: CASSPAGTSGVQSYEQYF
CDR3nt: TGTGCCAGCTCACCCGCCGGGACTAGCGGGGTCCAGAGCTACGAGCAGTACTTC

j_gene: TRBJ1-4
d_gene: .
v_gene: TRBV27
abundance: .
CDR3aa: CASSRVGDTTTNEKLFF
CDR3nt: TGTGCCAGCAGTCGAGTCGGGGACACCACAACTAATGAAAAACTGTTTTTT

j_gene: TRBJ2-1
d_gene: TRBD2
v_gene: TRBV5-4
abundance: .
CDR3aa: CASSLGLAGGLNEQFF
CDR3nt: TGTGCCAGCAGCTTGGGACTAGCGGGAGGGCTCAATGAGCAGTTCTTC

j_gene: TRBJ2-5
d_gene: .
v_gene: TRBV15
abundance: .
CDR3aa: CATSTRGGPYQETQYF
CDR3nt: TGTGCCACCAGCACCCGGGGAGGCCCGTACCAAGAGACCCAGTACTTC

j_gene: TRBJ1-4
d_gene: .
v_gene: TRBV27
abundance: .
CDR3aa: CASSPPRGKANEKLFF
CDR3nt: TGTGCCAGCAGTCCCCCGCGTGGTAAAGCAAATGAAAAACTGTTTTTT

j_gene: TRBJ2-7
d_gene: TRBD1
v_gene: TRBV19
abundance: few
CDR3aa: CASRQTGLNHYEQYF
CDR3nt: TGTGCCAGTAGGCAGACAGGGCTGAACCACTACGAGCAGTACTTC

j_gene: TRBJ2-7
d_gene: TRBD2
v_gene: TRBV27
abundance: .
CDR3aa: CASMHWQRGDSYEQYF
CDR3nt: TGTGCCAGCATGCATTGGCAGCGGGGGGACTCCTACGAGCAGTACTTC

j_gene: TRBJ1-5
d_gene: .
v_gene: TRBV30
abundance: .
CDR3aa: CAWMGRHSNQPQHF
CDR3nt: TGTGCCTGGATGGGCAGGCATAGCAATCAGCCCCAGCATTTT

j_gene: TRBJ2-2
d_gene: TRBD2
v_gene: TRBV4-3
abundance: .
CDR3aa: CASSQVTSGSVGTGELFF
CDR3nt: TGCGCCAGCAGCCAAGTAACTAGCGGGAGTGTTGGCACCGGGGAGCTGTTTTTT

j_gene: TRBJ1-1
d_gene: .
v_gene: TRBV5-6
abundance: .
CDR3aa: CASSLGQMNTEAFF
CDR3nt: TGTGCCAGCAGCTTGGGACAGATGAACACTGAAGCTTTCTTT

j_gene: TRBJ1-2
d_gene: .
v_gene: TRBV5-5
abundance: .
CDR3aa: CASSQRPGNYGYTF
CDR3nt: TGTGCCAGCAGCCAGCGGCCGGGAAACTATGGCTACACCTTC

j_gene: TRBJ2-7
d_gene: .
v_gene: TRBV27
abundance: .
CDR3aa: CASSLQGPHEQYF
CDR3nt: TGTGCCAGCAGTTTACAGGGGCCCCACGAGCAGTACTTC

j_gene: TRBJ2-7
d_gene: .
v_gene: TRBV27
abundance: .
CDR3aa: CASSSSRQGHEQYF
CDR3nt: TGTGCCAGCAGTTCCTCTCGCCAGGGTCACGAGCAGTACTTC

j_gene: TRBJ2-4
d_gene: .
v_gene: TRBV7-7
abundance: .
CDR3aa: CASRSRADLAKNIQYF
CDR3nt: TGTGCCAGCAGGTCGAGAGCGGACCTAGCCAAAAACATTCAGTACTTC

j_gene: TRBJ1-3
d_gene: .
v_gene: TRBV5-6
abundance: .
CDR3aa: CASSQNGAAGNTIYF
CDR3nt: TGTGCCAGCAGCCAGAATGGTGCGGCAGGAAACACCATATATTTT

j_gene: TRBJ2-1
d_gene: TRBD2
v_gene: TRBV6-5
abundance: .
CDR3aa: CASSYHREGLNEQFF
CDR3nt: TGTGCCAGCAGTTACCACCGGGAGGGCCTAAATGAGCAGTTCTTC

j_gene: TRBJ1-2
d_gene: TRBD1
v_gene: TRBV5-6
abundance: .
CDR3aa: CASSGTGGDYGYTF
CDR3nt: TGTGCCAGCAGCGGTACAGGGGGAGACTATGGCTACACCTTC

j_gene: TRBJ2-7
d_gene: TRBD2
v_gene: TRBV29-1
abundance: once
CDR3aa: CSVAARGGVYEQYF
CDR3nt: TGCAGCGTCGCGGCCCGCGGGGGAGTCTACGAGCAGTACTTC

j_gene: TRBJ2-3
d_gene: .
v_gene: TRBV27
abundance: .
CDR3aa: CASVPSGTPSTDTQYF
CDR3nt: TGTGCCAGCGTCCCATCCGGGACACCCTCCACAGATACGCAGTATTTT

j_gene: TRBJ2-7
d_gene: .
v_gene: TRBV7-3
abundance: .
CDR3aa: CASSLSRSTYEQYF
CDR3nt: TGTGCCAGCAGCTTAAGCAGGTCTACCTACGAGCAGTACTTC

j_gene: TRBJ2-7
d_gene: TRBD1
v_gene: TRBV5-6
abundance: .
CDR3aa: CASSHRQGHSYEQYF
CDR3nt: TGTGCCAGCAGCCACCGACAGGGGCACTCCTACGAGCAGTACTTC

j_gene: TRBJ2-3
d_gene: .
v_gene: TRBV5-1
abundance: .
CDR3aa: CASSLGRGGDTQYF
CDR3nt: TGCGCCAGCAGCTTAGGCAGGGGTGGAGATACGCAGTATTTT

j_gene: TRBJ2-3
d_gene: TRBD1
v_gene: TRBV4-3
abundance: .
CDR3aa: CASSQERQGSGTDTQYF
CDR3nt: TGCGCCAGCAGCCAGGAAAGACAGGGGTCCGGCACAGATACGCAGTATTTT

j_gene: TRBJ2-1
d_gene: TRBD2
v_gene: TRBV7-9
abundance: .
CDR3aa: CASSPTSGRVFFCNEQFF
CDR3nt: TGTGCCAGCAGCCCGACTAGCGGGAGGGTCTTCTTCTGTAATGAGCAGTTCTTC